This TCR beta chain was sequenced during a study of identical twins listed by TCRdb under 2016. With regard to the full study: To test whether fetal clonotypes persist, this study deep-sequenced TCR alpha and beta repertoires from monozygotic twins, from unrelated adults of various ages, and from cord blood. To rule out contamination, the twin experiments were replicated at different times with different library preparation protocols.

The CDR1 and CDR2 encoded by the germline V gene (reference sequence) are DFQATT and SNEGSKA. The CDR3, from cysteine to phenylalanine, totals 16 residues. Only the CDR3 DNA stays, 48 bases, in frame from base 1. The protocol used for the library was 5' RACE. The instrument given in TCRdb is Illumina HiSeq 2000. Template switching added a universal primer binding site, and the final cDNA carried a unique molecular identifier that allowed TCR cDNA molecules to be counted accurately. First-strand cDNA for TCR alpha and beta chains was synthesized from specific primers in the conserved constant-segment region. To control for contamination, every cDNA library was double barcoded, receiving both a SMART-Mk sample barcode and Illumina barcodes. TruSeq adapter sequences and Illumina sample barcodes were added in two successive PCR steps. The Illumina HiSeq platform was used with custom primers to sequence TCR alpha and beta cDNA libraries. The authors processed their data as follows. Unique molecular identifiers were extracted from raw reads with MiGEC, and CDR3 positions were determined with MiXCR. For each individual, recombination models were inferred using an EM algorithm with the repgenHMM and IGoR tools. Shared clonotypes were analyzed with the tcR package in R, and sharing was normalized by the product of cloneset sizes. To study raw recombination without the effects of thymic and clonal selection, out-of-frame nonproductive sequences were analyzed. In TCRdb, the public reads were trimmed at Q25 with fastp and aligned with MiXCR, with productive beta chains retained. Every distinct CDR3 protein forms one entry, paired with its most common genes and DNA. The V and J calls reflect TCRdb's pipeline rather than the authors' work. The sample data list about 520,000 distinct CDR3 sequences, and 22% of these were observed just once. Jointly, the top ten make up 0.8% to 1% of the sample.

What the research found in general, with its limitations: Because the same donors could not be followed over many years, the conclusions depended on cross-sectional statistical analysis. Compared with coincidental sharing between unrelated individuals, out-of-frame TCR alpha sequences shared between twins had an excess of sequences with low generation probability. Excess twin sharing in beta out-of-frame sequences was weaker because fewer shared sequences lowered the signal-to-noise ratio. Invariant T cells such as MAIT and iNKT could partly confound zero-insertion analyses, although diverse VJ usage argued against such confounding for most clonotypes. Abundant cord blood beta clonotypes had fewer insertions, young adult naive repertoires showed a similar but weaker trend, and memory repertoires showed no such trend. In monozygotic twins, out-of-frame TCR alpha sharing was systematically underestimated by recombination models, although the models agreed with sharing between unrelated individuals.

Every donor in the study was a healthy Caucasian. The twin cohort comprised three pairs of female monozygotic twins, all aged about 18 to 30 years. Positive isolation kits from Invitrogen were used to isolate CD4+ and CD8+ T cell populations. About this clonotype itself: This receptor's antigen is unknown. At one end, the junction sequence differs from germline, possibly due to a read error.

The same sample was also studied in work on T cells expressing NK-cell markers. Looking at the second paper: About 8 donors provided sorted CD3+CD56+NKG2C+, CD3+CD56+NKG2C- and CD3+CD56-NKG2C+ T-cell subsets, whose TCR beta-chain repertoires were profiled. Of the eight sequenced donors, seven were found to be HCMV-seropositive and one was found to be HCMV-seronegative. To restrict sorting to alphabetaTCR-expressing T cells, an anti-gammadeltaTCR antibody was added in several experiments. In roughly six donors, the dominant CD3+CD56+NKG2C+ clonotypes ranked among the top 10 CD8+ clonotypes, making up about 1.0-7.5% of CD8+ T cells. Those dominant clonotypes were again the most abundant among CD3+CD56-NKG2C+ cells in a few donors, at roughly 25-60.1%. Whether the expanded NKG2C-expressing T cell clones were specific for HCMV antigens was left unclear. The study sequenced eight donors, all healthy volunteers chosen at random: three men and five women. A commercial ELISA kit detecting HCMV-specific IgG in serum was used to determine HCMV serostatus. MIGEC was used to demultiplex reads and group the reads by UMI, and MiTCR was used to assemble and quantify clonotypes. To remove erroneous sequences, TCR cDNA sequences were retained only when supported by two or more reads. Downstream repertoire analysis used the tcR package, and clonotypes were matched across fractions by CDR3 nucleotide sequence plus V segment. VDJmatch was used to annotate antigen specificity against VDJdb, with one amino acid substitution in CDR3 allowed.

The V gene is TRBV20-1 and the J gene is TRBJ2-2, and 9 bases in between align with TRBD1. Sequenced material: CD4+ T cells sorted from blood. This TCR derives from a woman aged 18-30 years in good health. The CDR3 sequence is CSAPSQGAKNAGELFF. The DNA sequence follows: TGCAGTGCTCCTTCACAGGGGGCAAAGAACGCCGGGGAGCTGTTTTTT.